This T cell receptor (beta chain) was obtained from a study of T cells after yellow fever vaccination. Germline V lookup: CDR1 LNHNV, CDR2 YYDKDF (reference sequence). J lost 5 bases, V lost 5 bases, and 7 bases had no gene match. The CDR3 has 16 amino acids. TCRdb reanalysed the 5' RACE reads using MiXCR and keeps one entry per CDR3 protein. The sample shows 550,000 or so distinct CDR3 sequences, about a fifth of them seen only once. This TCR was recovered from a man aged 25 to 40 who received the YFV17D yellow fever vaccine. Sequenced material: PBMCs, taken 15 days after the yellow fever booster vaccination. This sequence joins TRBV15 and TRBJ2-5, with 14 nucleotides matching TRBD2. CDR3 nucleotides: TGTGCCACCAGCCCCCGACTAGCGGGAGGGAAGGAGACCCAGTACTTC. It specifies CATSPRLAGGKETQYF. Using reference TRBV15 and TRBJ2-5 for the parts outside the CDR3, the full variable domain is DAMVIQNPRYQVTQFGKPVTLSCSQTLNHNVMYWYQQKSSQAPKLLFHYYDKDFNNEADTPDNFQSRRPNTSFCFLDIRSPGLGDTAMYLCATSPRLAGGKETQYFGPGTRLLVL.